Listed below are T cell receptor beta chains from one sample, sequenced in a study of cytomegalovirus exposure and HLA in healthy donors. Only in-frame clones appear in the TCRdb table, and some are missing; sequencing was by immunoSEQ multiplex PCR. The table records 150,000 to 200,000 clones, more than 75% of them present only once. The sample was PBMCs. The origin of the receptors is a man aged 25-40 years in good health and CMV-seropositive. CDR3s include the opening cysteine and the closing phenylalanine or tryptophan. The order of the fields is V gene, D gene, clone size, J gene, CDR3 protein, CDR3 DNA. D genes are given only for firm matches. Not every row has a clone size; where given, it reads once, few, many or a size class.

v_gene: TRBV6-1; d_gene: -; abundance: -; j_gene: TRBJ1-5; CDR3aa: CASSERAQPQHF; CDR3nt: TGTGCCAGCAGTGAAAGAGCTCAGCCCCAGCATTTT
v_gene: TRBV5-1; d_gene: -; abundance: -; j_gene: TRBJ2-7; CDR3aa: CASRRERSSYEQYF; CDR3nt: TGCGCCAGCAGACGAGAGCGCAGCTCCTACGAGCAGTACTTC
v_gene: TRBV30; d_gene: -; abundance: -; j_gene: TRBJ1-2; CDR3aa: CAWSVKGSRTTPGYTF; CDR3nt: TGTGCCTGGAGTGTAAAAGGGTCCCGGACAACTCCTGGCTACACCTTC
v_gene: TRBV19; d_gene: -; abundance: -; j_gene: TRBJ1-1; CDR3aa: CASSIGVNTEAFF; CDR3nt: TGTGCCAGTAGTATAGGGGTAAACACTGAAGCTTTCTTT
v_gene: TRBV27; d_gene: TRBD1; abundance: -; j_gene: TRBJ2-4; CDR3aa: CASSSQGAKNIQYF; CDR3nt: TGTGCCAGCAGCTCACAGGGGGCCAAAAACATTCAGTACTTC
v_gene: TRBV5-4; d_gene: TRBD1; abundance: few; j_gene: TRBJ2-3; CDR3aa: CASSNRDRGPDTQYF; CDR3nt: TGTGCCAGCAGCAACCGGGACAGGGGGCCAGATACGCAGTATTTT
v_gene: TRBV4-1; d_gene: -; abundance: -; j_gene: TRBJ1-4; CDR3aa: CASSPGIYNEKLFF; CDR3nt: TGCGCCAGCAGCCCCGGGATCTACAATGAAAAACTGTTTTTT
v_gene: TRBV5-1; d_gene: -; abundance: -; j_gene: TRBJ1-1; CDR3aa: CASSLGDGNTEAFF; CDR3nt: TGCGCCAGCAGCCTCGGGGACGGAAACACTGAAGCTTTCTTT
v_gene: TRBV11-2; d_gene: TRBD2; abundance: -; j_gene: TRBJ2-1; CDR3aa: CASSHPGLAGGMRRNEQFF; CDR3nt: TGTGCCAGCAGCCACCCGGGACTAGCGGGAGGTATGAGGAGGAATGAGCAGTTCTTC
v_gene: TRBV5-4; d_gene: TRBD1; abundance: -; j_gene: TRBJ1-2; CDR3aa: CASSLFQGANYGYTF; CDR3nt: TGTGCCAGCAGCTTGTTCCAGGGGGCTAACTATGGCTACACCTTC
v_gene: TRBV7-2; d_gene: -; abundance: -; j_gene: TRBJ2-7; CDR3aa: CASSPQAGQSSYEQYF; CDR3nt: TGTGCCAGCAGCCCACAGGCGGGACAAAGCTCCTACGAGCAGTACTTC
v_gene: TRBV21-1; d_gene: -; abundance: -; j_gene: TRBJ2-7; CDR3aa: CASSGRVHSGGPCEQYF; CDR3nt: TGTGCCAGCAGCGGCAGAGTTCATTCGGGGGGGCCGTGCGAGCAGTACTTC
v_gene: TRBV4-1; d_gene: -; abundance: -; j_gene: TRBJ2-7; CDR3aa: CASSQGGEGAEQYF; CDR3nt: TGCGCCAGCAGCCAAGGCGGAGAAGGGGCCGAGCAGTACTTC
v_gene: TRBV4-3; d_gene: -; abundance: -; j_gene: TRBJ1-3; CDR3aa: CASSPGHRSGNTIYF; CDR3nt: TGCGCCAGCAGCCCGGGACACCGCTCTGGAAACACCATATATTTT
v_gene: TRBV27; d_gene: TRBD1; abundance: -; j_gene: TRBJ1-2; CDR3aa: CASSLNPVTGSNYGYTF; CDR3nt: TGTGCCAGCAGTCTAAACCCGGTGACAGGGTCTAACTATGGCTACACCTTC
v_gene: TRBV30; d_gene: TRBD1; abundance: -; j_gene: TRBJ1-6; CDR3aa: CAWSLRTGDSPLHF; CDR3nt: TGTGCCTGGAGTTTACGGACAGGGGATTCACCCCTCCACTTT
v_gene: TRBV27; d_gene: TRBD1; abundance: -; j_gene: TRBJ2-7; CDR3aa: CASNRQGAYEQYF; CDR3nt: TGTGCCAGCAACCGACAGGGGGCTTACGAGCAGTACTTC
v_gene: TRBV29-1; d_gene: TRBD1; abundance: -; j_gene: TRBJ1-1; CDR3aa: CSVDSGGLTEAFF; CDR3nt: TGCAGCGTTGACTCAGGGGGGTTGACTGAAGCTTTCTTT
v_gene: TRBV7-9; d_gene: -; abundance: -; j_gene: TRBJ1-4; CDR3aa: CASSLDTILFF; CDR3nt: TGTGCCAGCAGCCTCGATACGATACTGTTTTTT
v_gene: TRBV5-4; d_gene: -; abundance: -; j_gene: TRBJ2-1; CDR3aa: CASSYTTGYNEQFF; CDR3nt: TGTGCCAGCAGCTATACTACAGGGTACAATGAGCAGTTCTTC
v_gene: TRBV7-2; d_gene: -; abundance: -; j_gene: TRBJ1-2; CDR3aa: CASSYGRAGGYTF; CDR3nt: TGTGCCAGCAGCTACGGCAGGGCGGGGGGCTACACCTTC
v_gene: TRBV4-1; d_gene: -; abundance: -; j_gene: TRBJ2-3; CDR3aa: CASSPLEQLTDTQYF; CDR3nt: TGCGCCAGCAGCCCCTTGGAGCAGCTCACAGATACGCAGTATTTT
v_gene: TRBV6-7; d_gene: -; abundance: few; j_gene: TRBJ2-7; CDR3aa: CASTVGFTEQYF; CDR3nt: TGTGCCAGCACAGTGGGGTTTACCGAGCAGTACTTC
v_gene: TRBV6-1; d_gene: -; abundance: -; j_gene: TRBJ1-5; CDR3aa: CASVRTEGNQPQHF; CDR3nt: TGTGCCAGCGTACGGACTGAAGGCAATCAGCCCCAGCATTTT
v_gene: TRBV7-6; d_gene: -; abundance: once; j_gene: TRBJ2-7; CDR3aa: CASSGLQLREQYF; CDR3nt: TGTGCCAGCAGCGGACTACAACTTAGGGAGCAGTACTTC
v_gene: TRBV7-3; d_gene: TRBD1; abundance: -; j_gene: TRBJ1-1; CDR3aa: CANPIFRQGRTEAFF; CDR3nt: TGTGCCAACCCGATTTTCCGACAGGGGCGCACTGAAGCTTTCTTT
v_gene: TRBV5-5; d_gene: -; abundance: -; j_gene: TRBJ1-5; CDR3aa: CASSPRGGIDEQPQHF; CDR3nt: TGTGCCAGCAGCCCCCGGGGAGGTATAGACGAACAGCCCCAGCATTTT
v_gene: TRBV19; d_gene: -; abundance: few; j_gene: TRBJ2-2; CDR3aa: CASSMSRVRTSAGELFF; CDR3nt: TGTGCCAGTAGTATGAGCAGGGTCCGGACTTCCGCCGGGGAGCTGTTTTTT
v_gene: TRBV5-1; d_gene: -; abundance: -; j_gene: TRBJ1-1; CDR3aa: CASGDRGQNTEAFF; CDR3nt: TGCGCCAGTGGGGATCGGGGGCAGAACACTGAAGCTTTCTTT
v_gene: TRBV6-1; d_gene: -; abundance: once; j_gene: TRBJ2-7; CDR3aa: CASSLYEQYF; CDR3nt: TGTGCCAGCAGTCTCTACGAGCAGTACTTC
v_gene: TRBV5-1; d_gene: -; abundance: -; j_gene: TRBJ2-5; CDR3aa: CASSFRGEETQYF; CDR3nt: TGCGCCAGCAGCTTTAGGGGCGAAGAGACCCAGTACTTC
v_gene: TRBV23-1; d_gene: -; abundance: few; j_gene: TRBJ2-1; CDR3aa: CASSPPYPSRYNEQFF; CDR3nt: TGCGCCAGCAGTCCACCCTACCCTAGTCGCTACAATGAGCAGTTCTTC
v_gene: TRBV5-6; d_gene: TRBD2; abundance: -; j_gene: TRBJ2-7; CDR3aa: CASSPGRVGEQYF; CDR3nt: TGTGCCAGCAGCCCGGGGAGGGTGGGCGAGCAGTACTTC
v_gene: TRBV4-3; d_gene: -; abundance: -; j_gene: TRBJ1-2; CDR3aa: CASSQVAKAYGYTF; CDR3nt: TGCGCCAGCAGCCAAGTAGCCAAGGCCTATGGCTACACCTTC
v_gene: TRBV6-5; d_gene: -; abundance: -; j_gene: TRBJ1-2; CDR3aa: CASSYSGQPAGYTF; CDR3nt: TGTGCCAGCAGTTACTCGGGACAACCTGCAGGCTACACCTTC
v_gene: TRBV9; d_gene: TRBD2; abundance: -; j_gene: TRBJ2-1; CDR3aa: CASSVEKLAGVEQFF; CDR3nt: TGTGCCAGCAGCGTTGAAAAACTAGCGGGAGTTGAGCAGTTCTTC
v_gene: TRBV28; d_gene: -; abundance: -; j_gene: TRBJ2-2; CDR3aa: CASSLWVPGELFF; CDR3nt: TGTGCCAGCAGTTTATGGGTACCCGGGGAGCTGTTTTTT
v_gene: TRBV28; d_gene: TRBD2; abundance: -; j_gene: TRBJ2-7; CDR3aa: CASRTREGTSHEQYF; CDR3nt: TGTGCCAGCAGGACACGAGAGGGGACTAGCCACGAGCAGTACTTC
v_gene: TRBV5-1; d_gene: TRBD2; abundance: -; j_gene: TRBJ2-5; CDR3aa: CASSLTSGQETQYF; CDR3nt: TGCGCCAGCAGCTTGACTAGCGGCCAAGAGACCCAGTACTTC
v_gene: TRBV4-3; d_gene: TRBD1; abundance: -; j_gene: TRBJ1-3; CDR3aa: CASSLGTARTGNTIYF; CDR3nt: TGCGCCAGCAGCCTAGGGACAGCTCGTACTGGAAACACCATATATTTT
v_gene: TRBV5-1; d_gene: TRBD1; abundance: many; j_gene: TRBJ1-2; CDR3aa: CASSLTRDSRYGYTF; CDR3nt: TGCGCCAGCAGCTTGACTCGGGACAGTCGCTATGGCTACACCTTC
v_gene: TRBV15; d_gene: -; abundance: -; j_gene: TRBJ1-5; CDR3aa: CATSRDLPSGDSNQPQHF; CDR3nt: TGTGCCACCAGCAGAGATCTTCCTTCGGGGGATAGCAATCAGCCCCAGCATTTT
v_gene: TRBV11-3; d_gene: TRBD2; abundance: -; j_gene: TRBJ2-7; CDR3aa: CASSLGEGEQYF; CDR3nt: TGTGCCAGCAGCTTAGGGGAGGGCGAGCAGTACTTC
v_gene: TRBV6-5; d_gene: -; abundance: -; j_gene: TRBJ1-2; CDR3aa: CATSMRGAGGYTF; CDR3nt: TGTGCCACCTCTATGCGGGGAGCGGGTGGCTACACCTTC
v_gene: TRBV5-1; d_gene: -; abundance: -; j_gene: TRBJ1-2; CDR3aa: CASSLRGRSLYGYTF; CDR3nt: TGCGCCAGCAGCTTGCGGGGGAGGTCCCTCTATGGCTACACCTTC
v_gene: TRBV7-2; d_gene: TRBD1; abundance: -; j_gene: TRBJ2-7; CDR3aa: CASSLDPGQGVYEQYF; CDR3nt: TGTGCCAGCAGCTTAGACCCGGGACAGGGAGTCTACGAGCAGTACTTC
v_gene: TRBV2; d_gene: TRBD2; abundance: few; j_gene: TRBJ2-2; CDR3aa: CASSLTSHTGELFF; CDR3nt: TGTGCCAGCAGCCTGACTAGCCACACCGGGGAGCTGTTTTTT
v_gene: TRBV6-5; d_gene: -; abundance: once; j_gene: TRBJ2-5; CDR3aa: CASSHGGLETQYF; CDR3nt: TGTGCCAGCAGCCATGGGGGGTTAGAGACCCAGTACTTC
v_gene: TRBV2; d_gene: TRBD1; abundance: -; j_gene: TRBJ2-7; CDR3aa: CASSETGGFYEQYF; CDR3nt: TGTGCCAGCAGTGAGACAGGGGGGTTCTACGAGCAGTACTTC
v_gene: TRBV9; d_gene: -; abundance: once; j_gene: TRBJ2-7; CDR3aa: CASSGPQDTYEQYF; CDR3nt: TGTGCCAGCAGCGGACCACAGGATACCTACGAGCAGTACTTC
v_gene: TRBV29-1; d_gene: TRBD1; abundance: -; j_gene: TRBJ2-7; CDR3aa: CSVEGDRGFEQYF; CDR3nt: TGCAGCGTTGAAGGGGACAGGGGATTCGAGCAGTACTTC
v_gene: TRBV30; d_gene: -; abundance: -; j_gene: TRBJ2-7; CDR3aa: CAWSPRPGEQYF; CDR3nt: TGTGCCTGGAGCCCAAGGCCGGGCGAGCAGTACTTC
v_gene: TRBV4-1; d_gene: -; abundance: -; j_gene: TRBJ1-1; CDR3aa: CASSPSAGNTEAFF; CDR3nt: TGCGCCAGCAGCCCGTCGGCAGGGAACACTGAAGCTTTCTTT
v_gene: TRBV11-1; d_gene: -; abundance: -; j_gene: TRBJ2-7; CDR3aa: CATSLANSYEQYF; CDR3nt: TGTGCCACCTCCCTAGCGAACTCCTACGAGCAGTACTTC
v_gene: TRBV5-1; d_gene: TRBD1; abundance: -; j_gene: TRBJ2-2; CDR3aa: CASGDRVSGELFF; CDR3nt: TGCGCCAGCGGGGACAGGGTCTCCGGGGAGCTGTTTTTT
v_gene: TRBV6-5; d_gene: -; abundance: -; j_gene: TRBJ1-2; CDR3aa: CASSVDSFAVGYTF; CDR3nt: TGTGCCAGCAGCGTGGACTCGTTCGCAGTAGGCTACACCTTC
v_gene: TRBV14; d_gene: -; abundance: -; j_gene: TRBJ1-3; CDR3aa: CASSPLLRNTIYF; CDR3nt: TGTGCCAGCAGCCCGCTTCTGCGAAACACCATATATTTT
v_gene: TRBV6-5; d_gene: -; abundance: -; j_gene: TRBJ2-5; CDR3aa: CASSTGTAGTQYF; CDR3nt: TGTGCCAGCAGCACCGGGACGGCGGGGACCCAGTACTTC